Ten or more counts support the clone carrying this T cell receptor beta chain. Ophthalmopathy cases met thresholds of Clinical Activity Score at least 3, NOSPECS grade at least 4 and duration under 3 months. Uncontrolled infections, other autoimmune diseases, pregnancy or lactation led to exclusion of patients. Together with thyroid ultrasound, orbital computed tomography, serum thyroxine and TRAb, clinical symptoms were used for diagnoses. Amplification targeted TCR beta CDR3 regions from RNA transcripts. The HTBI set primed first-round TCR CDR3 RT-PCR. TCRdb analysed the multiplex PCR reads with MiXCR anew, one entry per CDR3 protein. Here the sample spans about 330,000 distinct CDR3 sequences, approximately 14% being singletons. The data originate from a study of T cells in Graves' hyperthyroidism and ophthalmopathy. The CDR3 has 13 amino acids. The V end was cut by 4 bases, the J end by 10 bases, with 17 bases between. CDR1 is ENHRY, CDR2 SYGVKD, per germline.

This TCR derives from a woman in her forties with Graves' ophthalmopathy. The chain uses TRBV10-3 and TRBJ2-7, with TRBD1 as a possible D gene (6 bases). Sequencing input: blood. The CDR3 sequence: CAISADGQSEQYF. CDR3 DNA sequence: TGTGCCATCAGTGCGGATGGACAGTCTGAACAGTACTTC.